This T cell receptor (beta chain) emerged from a study of cytotoxic CD8 clonotypes in ibrutinib-treated CLL (dated by TCRdb to about 2021). As for the study more broadly: The cohort included some 14 treatment-naive and some 10 relapsed/refractory patients; 17 were IGHV unmutated. Response samples were taken after a median of about a year on treatment, ranging from about 6 to 40 months. Every remission and progressive disease sample was obtained while ibrutinib was still being received by the patients. Samples averaged 255,043 productive templates and about 94,000 productive rearrangements. Of the approximately 91 people in the trial, roughly 27 had longitudinal samples available. Cryopreserved peripheral blood mononuclear cells were obtained before treatment, at response, and at either sustained remission or disease progression. Responses were partial in about 25 patients and complete in 2; after median about 70 months follow-up, around 14 stayed in remission and about twelve progressed. General conclusions and limits of the study: Public clonotypes were rare and either shrank or stayed stable during treatment, and the rise in clonality at ibrutinib response reflected expansion of private clonotypes. Sampling times were not matched between patients in sustained remission and patients whose disease was progressing, and lymph node repertoires were not examined. Clonality rose at ibrutinib response, remained stable during sustained remission, and dropped back toward baseline at progression. Baseline clonality was found to be higher than that of age-matched healthy donors and was strongly correlated with circulating CD8+ T-cell counts.

About this clone: What this receptor recognizes is not known. Within one base of it there is no much larger clone, and no base qualities were kept.

Read against the paper, the sample's time point label means: approximately 11 months on ibrutinib. For TCR beta library preparation, roughly 2 micrograms of genomic DNA were extracted from the cryopreserved PBMCs. Longitudinal blood samples from CLL patients on ibrutinib monotherapy underwent high-throughput TCR beta sequencing. The patients were enrolled in a single-center, open-label phase 2 trial of ibrutinib monotherapy. On a MiSeq, deep resolution sequencing aimed for a depth between 1 in 1 million and 1 in 200,000 T cells, with each clonotype covered 10x on average. The immunoSEQ hsTCRB Kit was used to generate TCR beta libraries. In the authors' own workflow: Data were analyzed with ImmunoSEQ Data Assistant and ImmunoSEQ Analyzer, with V, D and J genes assigned per IMGT definitions. Clonality, which ranges from 0 to 1, was calculated as one minus the normalized Shannon entropy of productive rearrangement frequencies. Only overrepresented clonotypes making up at least 0.05% of each patient's repertoire were included in the public clonotype analysis. Repertoires from some twelve age-matched healthy donors in immuneACCESS were used as clonality controls. This immuneACCESS table, as held by TCRdb, lists in-frame sequences with V and J called but not all clones. Of the missing ones, under half trace to an unresolved V gene in checked studies; the others have no known cause. The V and J calls and the clone size are those of that table, but D and trimming were determined from the DNA. This sample holds 130,000 to 150,000 clones; over 60% were observed only once. The ten largest clonotypes hold 9.5% to 15% of the sample.

The receptor's source is a human donor with chronic lymphocytic leukemia. The specimen was PBMCs, collected after 12 months of ibrutinib treatment.

The DNA is TGTGCCAGTAGACTCGACAGGGAAGATTTCCCCTATGGCTACACCTTC. Translation gives CASRLDREDFPYGYTF. Recombination joined TRBV19 with TRBJ1-2, with 7 bases in between that match TRBD1. As encoded in the germline V gene (reference sequence), CDR1 is LNHDA while CDR2 is SQIVND. Including cysteine and phenylalanine, the CDR3 has 16 amino acids. Only the CDR3 portion is preserved as DNA: 48 bases, with reading frame beginning at the first base. The junction shows trimming of 6 bases on V and 4 bases on J, and the gene matches do not reach 14 bases of it.